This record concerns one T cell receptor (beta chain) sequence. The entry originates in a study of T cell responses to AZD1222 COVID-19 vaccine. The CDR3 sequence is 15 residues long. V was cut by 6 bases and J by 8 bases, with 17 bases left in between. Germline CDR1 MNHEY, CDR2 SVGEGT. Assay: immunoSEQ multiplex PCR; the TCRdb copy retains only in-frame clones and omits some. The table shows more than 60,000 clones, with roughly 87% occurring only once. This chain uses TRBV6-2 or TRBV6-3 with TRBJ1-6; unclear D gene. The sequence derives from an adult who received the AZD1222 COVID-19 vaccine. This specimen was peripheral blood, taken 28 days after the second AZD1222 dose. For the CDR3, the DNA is TGTGCCAGCAGCTCGGACCTGGGTAACTATTCACCCCTCCACTTT. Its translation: CASSSDLGNYSPLHF.